This TCR beta chain was sequenced for a study of technical replicates of blood from several donors. Some clones are missing from TCRdb's copy, which holds only in-frame ones; the method was immunoSEQ multiplex PCR. The sample has about 14,000 clones; around 82% are singletons. Unmatched junction bases numbered 5, after V lost 2 bases and J lost 4 bases. This CDR3 contains 15 residues. From germline, CDR1 is SGHRS and CDR2 YFSETQ. The TCR comes from a human donor in good health. The specimen sequenced was PBMCs. The chain uses TRBV5-1 and TRBJ2-1; 8 bases align to TRBD1. The CDR3 DNA reads TGCGCCAGCAGCTTCGGACAGGGACAATACAATGAGCAGTTCTTC. Translated, it gives CASSFGQGQYNEQFF.